This record covers a single T cell receptor (beta chain). Antigen unknown. This entry belongs to a study of response to subunit inactivated influenza vaccine. Overall study results and limits: Few additional T cells are recruited per seasonal influenza vaccination, authors suggested.

TCRdb fed the RT-PCR reads into MiXCR, producing one record per CDR3 protein. This sample has about 780,000 distinct CDR3 sequences, with roughly 20% found just once. CDR1 is MNHEY and CDR2 is SVGEGT in the germline V gene. The CDR3 length is 16 residues. The V end lost 2 bases, the J end lost 3 bases, and 17 bases lay between the germline ends. The chain uses TRBV6-2 or TRBV6-3 and TRBJ2-7; D could derive from TRBD1 or TRBD2 (5 bases each). Sequencing was performed on PBMCs from blood, taken 4 to 6 days after vaccination. The source of this sequence is a man in his fifties who received an inactivated influenza vaccine. CDR3 sequence: CASSYRPGRPFYEQYF. CDR3 DNA sequence: TGTGCCAGCAGTTACCGCCCGGGACGCCCTTTCTACGAGCAGTACTTC.